What follows are 28 T cell receptor beta chains derived from one specimen sequenced in a study of blood T cell repertoires in COVID-19. The protocol was immunoSEQ multiplex PCR, while the TCRdb copy is restricted to in-frame clones and leaves out a portion. Here the sample spans 200,000 to 300,000 clones, around 90% being singletons. Input material: peripheral blood. These receptor sequences come from a man in his thirties or forties with COVID-19, enrolled during active disease.

This clone has a single count. The V gene is TRBV5-1, the J gene TRBJ1-2; a weak D match, TRBD1 (5 bases). V was clipped by 5 bases and J by 2 bases, with 10 bases between them. CDR1 and CDR2 from the germline V gene are SGHRS and YFSETQ. CDR3 length equals 13 residues. The chain's CDR3 is CASRETENYGYTF. CDR3 bases: TGCGCCAGCAGGGAGACAGAGAACTATGGCTACACCTTC.

As for this clone: Different DNA sequences within this sample yield the same CDR3. This chain joins TRBV19 and TRBJ2-5; perhaps TRBD2 as D (5 bases). V was clipped by 8 bases and J by 2 bases, with 9 bases between them. The germline CDR1 and CDR2 sequences are LNHDA and SQIVND (reference sequence). This CDR3 has 12 residues. The CDR3 loop is CASSPGQETQYF. CDR3 DNA sequence: TGTGCCAGTTCGCCGGGGCAAGAGACCCAGTACTTC.

This chain connects TRBV29-1 to TRBJ1-2; 7 bases match TRBD1. The germline gives CDR1 SQVTM, CDR2 ANQGSEA. With V trimmed by 7 bases and J by 4 bases, 15 bases remained unmatched. The CDR3 covers 15 residues. The CDR3 protein is CSGRGTERNIYGYTF. The DNA for the CDR3 is TGCAGCGGGAGGGGGACAGAGAGGAACATCTATGGCTACACCTTC.

The gene calls are TRBV5-1 and TRBJ1-4; D is unclear. Trimming pared 0 bases from V and 7 bases from J, leaving 16 bases between. Germline assignment: CDR1 SGHRS and CDR2 YFSETQ. This CDR3 has 16 amino acids. The CDR3 loop reads CASSLEAPTRGEKLFF. CDR3 sequence (DNA): TGCGCCAGCAGCTTGGAGGCACCCACAAGAGGTGAAAAACTGTTTTTT.

This rearrangement joins TRBV4-1 to TRBJ2-1, with 10 bases aligning to TRBD2. Germline V CDR1 and CDR2: MGHRA, YSYEKL. The CDR3 runs to 16 residues. Trimming removed 2 bases from V and 6 bases from J; junction bases left unmatched: 7. The CDR3 loop is CASSQTAGGPGNEQFF. The CDR3, as DNA: TGCGCCAGCAGCCAAACAGCGGGGGGGCCAGGCAATGAGCAGTTCTTC.

This sequence joins TRBV19 and TRBJ2-7; the D gene is possibly TRBD2 (10 bases). This CDR3 region has 17 residues. Germline CDR1 is LNHDA and CDR2 is SQIVND (reference sequence). Deletions cut 6 bases from V and 0 bases from J, with 21 bases between. The CDR3 region is CASSRAGGGQGSYEQYF. CDR3 DNA sequence: TGTGCCAGTAGCAGAGCGGGGGGGGGACAGGGCTCCTACGAGCAGTACTTC.

This CDR3 reads CASSSGLAGFVETQYF. The DNA for the CDR3 is TGTGCCAGCAGTTCAGGACTAGCGGGGTTCGTCGAGACCCAGTACTTC. The chain combines TRBV27 with TRBJ2-5; TRBD2 matches at 12 bases. With 4 bases clipped from V and 5 bases from J, the junction kept 8 bases outside the gene matches. CDR1 is MNHEY and CDR2 is SMNVEV in the germline V gene (reference sequence). The CDR3 length is 16 residues.

The gene calls are TRBV6-5 and TRBJ1-1; TRBD1 agrees at 8 bases. V shed 5 bases and J 11 bases; nucleotides not matched to a gene: 16. Germline loops: CDR1 MNHEY, CDR2 SVGAGI. There are 15 residues in the CDR3. The chain's CDR3 is CASSTGGEGRGEAFF. For the CDR3, the DNA is TGTGCCAGCAGTACAGGGGGAGAAGGGCGCGGGGAGGCTTTCTTT.

This chain links TRBV5-1 with TRBJ2-1, with D tentatively TRBD2 (5 bases). The CDR3 runs 12 residues. Germline V gene lookup returns CDR1 SGHRS and CDR2 YFSETQ. The V end was cut by 2 bases, the J end by 8 bases, with 8 bases between. CDR3 coding DNA: TGCGCCAGCAGCTTCGGGGTTTATGAGCAGTTCTTC. Amino acids: CASSFGVYEQFF.

This sequence joins TRBV4-1 and TRBJ1-1; weak D call: TRBD1 (5 bases). The V end lost 3 bases, the J end lost 4 bases, and 12 bases lay between the germline ends. In germline, CDR1 is MGHRA, CDR2 YSYEKL. There are 14 residues in the CDR3. The chain's CDR3 is CASSHPDSSTEAFF. The CDR3 DNA is TGCGCCAGCAGCCATCCCGACAGTAGCACTGAAGCTTTCTTT.

This sequence joins TRBV7-9 and TRBJ1-1; D is ambiguous. This CDR3 has 14 residues. V was trimmed by 8 bases and J by 1 base, leaving 14 bases between them. In germline, CDR1 is SEHNR, CDR2 FQNEAQ (reference sequence). The CDR3 sequence is CASRESPENTEAFF. As DNA, the CDR3 is TGTGCCAGCCGCGAGTCCCCCGAGAACACTGAAGCTTTCTTT.

This clone was observed a single time. The CDR3 DNA sequence: TGTGCCAGCAGCTTGAGCGCTAATGAAAAACTGTTTTTT. Translating gives CASSLSANEKLFF. The J gene is TRBJ1-4, the V gene TRBV5-6; D gene ambiguous. Germline values: CDR1 SGHDT, CDR2 YYEEEE. Trimming took off 1 base at V and 3 bases at J, with 4 bases between the two ends. There are 13 residues in the CDR3.

This rearrangement joins TRBV12-5 to TRBJ1-2; 8 bases line up with TRBD1. The junction had 0 bases not matched to a gene; V was cut back by 1 base and J by 2 bases. CDR1 LGHNT and CDR2 FRNRAP come from the germline V gene. This CDR3 is built from 14 residues. The CDR3 region has the DNA TGTGCTAGTGGTTTGGGGGACAGGAACTATGGCTACACCTTC. This encodes CASGLGDRNYGYTF.

J is TRBJ2-5 and V is TRBV6-5, with D possibly matching TRBD2 (6 bases). V was cut by 2 bases and J by 5 bases, with 9 bases left in between. The V gene's germline CDR1 is MNHEY and CDR2 SVGAGI. This CDR3 has 13 residues. The CDR3 DNA sequence: TGTGCCAGCAGTTACCGAAGCGGGGAGACCCAGTACTTC. Its translation: CASSYRSGETQYF.

The V and J genes are TRBV11-2 and TRBJ1-4; TRBD1 might be the D (5 bases). The CDR3 has 15 residues. The germline CDR1 and CDR2 sequences are SGHAT and FQNNGV. The ends were cut back, 5 bases at V and 5 bases at J, with 15 bases in the middle. CDR3: CASSPQGPINEKLFF. In nucleotides, the CDR3 is TGTGCCAGCAGCCCGCAGGGTCCCATCAATGAAAAACTGTTTTTT.

The chain employs TRBV9 and TRBJ2-5; perhaps TRBD1 as D (5 bases). V was pared by 5 bases and J by 5 bases, with 16 bases between. Germline loops: CDR1 SGDLS, CDR2 YYNGEE. This CDR3 region has 14 residues. Written as DNA, the CDR3 is TGTGCCAGCAGTAAGACAGTATCGATGGAGACCCAGTACTTC. Translation: CASSKTVSMETQYF. The full variable domain, in which reference TRBV9 and TRBJ2-5 provide the parts outside the CDR3, is DSGVTQTPKHLITATGQRVTLRCSPRSGDLSVYWYQQSLDQGLQFLIQYYNGEERAKGNILERFSAQQFPDLHSELNLSSLELGDSALYFCASSKTVSMETQYFGPGTRLLVL.

The V gene is TRBV27, the J gene TRBJ2-7; 9 bases are a match to TRBD2. V was pared by 5 bases and J by 4 bases, with 12 bases of the junction left unmatched. This CDR3 comprises 16 residues. Germline V gene data show CDR1 as MNHEY and CDR2 as SMNVEV (reference sequence). CDR3 sequence: CASSRGDSGGVYEQYF. The CDR3 nucleotides are TGTGCCAGCAGTCGAGGAGATAGCGGGGGTGTTTACGAGCAGTACTTC.

V is TRBV28 and J is TRBJ1-2, with TRBD1 as a possible D gene (5 bases). The CDR3 extends over 17 amino acids. V lost 6 bases and J lost 2, with 22 bases in between. Germline assignment: CDR1 MDHEN and CDR2 SYDVKM. CDR3 in DNA: TGTGCCAGCAGCTCCGAGGCCCCCGGGGGACCCAACTATGGCTACACCTTC. Its translation is CASSSEAPGGPNYGYTF.

The V gene is TRBV10-3, the J gene TRBJ1-3; no firm D call. Trimming cost V 2 bases and J 8 bases, with 4 bases left between them. Germline V gene lookup returns CDR1 ENHRY and CDR2 SYGVKD. The CDR3 contains 11 residues. The CDR3, as DNA: TGTGCCATCAGTGAGACAGACACCATATATTTT. This codes for CAISETDTIYF.

The chain couples TRBV19 to TRBJ1-1; a possible D gene is TRBD1 (5 bases). CDR1 and CDR2 from the germline V gene are LNHDA and SQIVND (reference sequence). Trimming left V 3 bases short and J 4 bases short, with 12 bases between. CDR3 size: 14 residues. The CDR3 loop reads CASSMGQHLTEAFF. CDR3 DNA sequence: TGTGCCAGTAGTATGGGGCAGCACCTCACTGAAGCTTTCTTT.

The V call is TRBV12-1, the J call TRBJ1-2. TRBV12-1 is an annotated pseudogene. The CDR3 is made up of 14 amino acids. CDR3: CASSFVYFNYGYTF. Here the CDR3 DNA reads TGTGCCAGCAGCTTTGTATACTTTAACTATGGCTACACCTTC.

The rearrangement links TRBV7-9 to TRBJ1-2, with D perhaps TRBD1 (6 bases). From germline, CDR1 is SEHNR and CDR2 FQNEAQ (reference sequence). CDR3 length: 15 amino acids. V lost 4 bases and J 3 bases, leaving 15 bases between the germline ends. CDR3 nucleotides: TGTGCCAGCAGCTCTCTGGGGGAGGGGGACTATGGCTACACCTTC. As protein: CASSSLGEGDYGYTF.

The rearrangement links TRBV27 to TRBJ1-2; 8 nucleotides line up with TRBD1. Trimming at V came to 3 bases and at J to 4 bases, leaving 1 base not matched to a gene. The CDR3 covers 13 residues. CDR1 MNHEY and CDR2 SMNVEV come from the germline V gene (reference sequence). The CDR3 here is CASSFTGGYGYTF. The CDR3 DNA follows: TGTGCCAGCAGTTTCACAGGGGGCTATGGCTACACCTTC.

The V and J genes are TRBV6-4 and TRBJ1-5; 7 nucleotides match TRBD1. The CDR3 consists of 16 residues. The J segment lost 5 bases and the V segment lost 6 bases, leaving 13 bases of the junction unmatched. Germline CDR1 is MRHNA and CDR2 is SNTAGT. The CDR3 spells CASSDRKGGEDQPQHF. In DNA, the CDR3 is TGTGCCAGCAGCGACCGTAAAGGGGGCGAGGATCAGCCCCAGCATTTT.

As concerns this clone: Other DNA variants within this sample encode the same CDR3. The chain couples TRBV20-1 to TRBJ2-2; D gene uncertain. Germline assignment: CDR1 DFQATT and CDR2 SNEGSKA (reference sequence). Trimming left V 3 bases short and J 6 bases short, with 5 bases between. The CDR3 loop spans 11 amino acids. The chain's CDR3 is CSARSAGELFF. The CDR3 region has the DNA TGCAGTGCTAGGTCTGCCGGGGAGCTGTTTTTT.

This chain connects TRBV10-3 to TRBJ2-5; possibly TRBD2 for D (5 bases). V was cut by 8 bases and J by 1 base, with 11 bases left in between. The germline V gene has CDR1 ENHRY and CDR2 SYGVKD. The CDR3 has 13 residues. The CDR3 DNA reads TGTGCCATCCGGGATAGCCCCCAAGAGACCCAGTACTTC. This codes for CAIRDSPQETQYF.

The genes are TRBV21-1 and TRBJ2-3; TRBD2 is the table's D call and was not checked against the DNA. TRBV21-1 is recorded as a pseudogene. CDR3 size: 13 residues. CDR3: CASSIRRVDTQYF. Written as DNA, the CDR3 is TGTGCCAGCAGCATAAGACGGGTTGATACGCAGTATTTT.

The J gene is TRBJ1-2, the V gene TRBV19, with 11 positions matching TRBD1. Germline V gene lookup returns CDR1 LNHDA and CDR2 SQIVND (reference sequence). The J segment lost 4 bases and the V segment lost 6 bases, leaving 7 bases of the junction unmatched. This CDR3 region has 15 residues. Here the CDR3 DNA reads TGTGCCAGTAGCAAGGGACAGGGGGAGTCCTATGGCTACACCTTC. It codes for CASSKGQGESYGYTF.